This TCR beta chain stems from a study of CD4 T cells in relation to SARS-CoV-2 and coronaviruses. Study as a whole: Controls used an HIV-1 Nef peptide pool or no peptide.

Using immunoSEQ multiplex PCR, the repertoire was profiled, and TCRdb retains in-frame clones only, with some absent. Of 18,000 or so clones listed, over 70% are singletons. The CDR3 spans 13 residues. Deletions cut 6 bases from V and 4 bases from J, with 12 bases between. The unexposed donors gave CD4+ T cells in 2011-2018, prior to COVID-19. The cells were cultured for 9 to 11 days before CD4+ T cells were isolated. Comments on this clone: The antigen remains undetermined.

J is TRBJ1-2 and V is TRBV12-3 or TRBV12-4; D perhaps matches TRBD1 (5 bases). The clonotype originates from a human donor in good health. Material for sequencing was CD4+ T cells from PBMCs, cultured in vitro. CDR3 amino acids: CASRSGGGYGYTF. The DNA for the CDR3 is TGTGCCAGCAGGTCCGGGGGAGGCTATGGCTACACCTTC.